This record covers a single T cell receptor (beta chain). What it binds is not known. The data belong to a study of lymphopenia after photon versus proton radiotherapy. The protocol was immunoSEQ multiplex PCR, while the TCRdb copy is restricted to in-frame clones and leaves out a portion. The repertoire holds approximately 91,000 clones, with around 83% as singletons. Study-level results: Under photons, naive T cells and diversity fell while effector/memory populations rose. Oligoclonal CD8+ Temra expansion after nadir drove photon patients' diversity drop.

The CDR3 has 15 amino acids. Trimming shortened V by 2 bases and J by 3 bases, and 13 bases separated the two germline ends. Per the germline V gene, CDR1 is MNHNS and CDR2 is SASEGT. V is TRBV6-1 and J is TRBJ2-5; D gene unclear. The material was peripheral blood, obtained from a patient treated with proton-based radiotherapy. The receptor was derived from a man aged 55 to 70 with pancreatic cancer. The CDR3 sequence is CASSEKRLGKETQYF. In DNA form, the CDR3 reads TGTGCCAGCAGTGAAAAGCGATTGGGGAAAGAGACCCAGTACTTC.